This TCR beta chain was recorded in a study of T cell responses to AZD1222 COVID-19 vaccine. Study background: Pooling of second doses given at about 4 or about 12 weeks was done.

The method was immunoSEQ multiplex PCR; TCRdb's version includes in-frame clones alone and lacks a portion of them. The sample consists of 90,000 to 150,000 clones, around 92% of them appearing once. Remarks on this clone: As yet, its antigen is unknown.

Notes on the study in general: Baseline seropositivity characterized only a handful of AZD1222 recipients. Sampled repertoires all dated from after the peak T cell response. Dominant CD4 TCR responses targeted spike regions 160-218 and 743-854.

Trimming removed 5 bases from V and 10 bases from J, with 19 bases in between. Germline values: CDR1 MNHEY, CDR2 SMNVEV (reference sequence). This CDR3 contains 14 residues. This sequence joins TRBV27 and TRBJ2-3; the D gene could be TRBD1 or TRBD2 (5 bases each). This specimen was peripheral blood, taken on day 0 of AZD1222 vaccination. The TCR originated in an adult in good health. CDR3 sequence: CASSRDGQPRSQYF. The CDR3 nucleotides are TGTGCCAGCAGTAGGGACGGCCAACCTCGTTCGCAGTATTTT.